A single T cell receptor beta chain is shown here with its context. Its target is unknown. This sample is part of a study of shared clonotypes between healthy human individuals. Background on the study: CD8 memory received one plate per donor, CD8 naive two, CD4 memory three and CD4 naive three. Study-level results: With a few donors compared, 5% to 5.5% of naive CD4 clonotypes were shared. Among non-shared clonotypes, generation probabilities were lower than among those shared by all four donors.

Positive CCR7 selection of CD45RO-negative cells yielded the naive CD8 cells, and terminally differentiated effector memory CD45RA+ cells were excluded. The CDR3 loop spans 13 amino acids. Per the germline V gene, CDR1 is GTSNPN and CDR2 is SVGIG (reference sequence). V shed 4 bases and J shed 0 bases, with 7 bases lying between them. Approximately 210 ng DNA, 30,000 or so T cell genomes, went into each sorted-subset replicate PCR. Some clones are missing from TCRdb's copy, which holds only in-frame ones; the method was immunoSEQ multiplex PCR. The data contain some 1,900,000 clones, less than 95% of them singletons.

The chain uses TRBV30 and TRBJ2-1; D not certain. Sequencing was done on a sample of naive CD8+ T cells sorted from blood. The clonotype comes from a man younger than 30 in good health. The CDR3 DNA follows: TGTGCCTGGATTACCGACTCCTACAATGAGCAGTTCTTC. This translates into CAWITDSYNEQFF. Full variable domain (outside the CDR3, taken from reference TRBV30 and TRBJ2-1): SQTIHQWPATLVQPVGSPLSLECTVEGTSNPNLYWYRQAAGRGLQLLFYSVGIGQISSEVPQNLSASRPQDRQFILSSKKLLLSDSGFYLCAWITDSYNEQFFGPGTRLTVL.